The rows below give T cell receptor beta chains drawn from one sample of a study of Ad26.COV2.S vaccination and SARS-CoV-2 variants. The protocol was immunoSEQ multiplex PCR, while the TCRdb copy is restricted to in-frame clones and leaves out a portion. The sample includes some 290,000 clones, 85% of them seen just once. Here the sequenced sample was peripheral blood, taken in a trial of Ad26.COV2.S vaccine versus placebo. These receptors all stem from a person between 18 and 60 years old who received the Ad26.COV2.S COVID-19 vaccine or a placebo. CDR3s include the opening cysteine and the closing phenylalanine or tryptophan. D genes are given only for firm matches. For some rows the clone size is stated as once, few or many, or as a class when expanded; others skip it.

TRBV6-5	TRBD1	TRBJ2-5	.	TGTGCCAGCAGGGCCGGGACAGACCAAGAGACCCAGTACTTC	CASRAGTDQETQYF
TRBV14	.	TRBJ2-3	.	TGTGCCAGCAGCCAAGATTGGAGGCGGGGGCAAAGCACAGATACGCAGTATTTT	CASSQDWRRGQSTDTQYF
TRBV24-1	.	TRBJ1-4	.	TGTGCCACCAGTGATTCGGGGACGAATGAAAAACTGTTTTTT	CATSDSGTNEKLFF
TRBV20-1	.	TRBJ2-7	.	TGCAGTGCTAGTGTAGACATCTACTCCTACGAGCAGTACTTC	CSASVDIYSYEQYF
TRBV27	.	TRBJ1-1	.	TGTGCCAGCAGGGGAGCAGGGTGGAACACTGAAGCTTTCTTT	CASRGAGWNTEAFF
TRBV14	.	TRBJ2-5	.	TGTGCCAGCGGGGGGCCGGGTTTAGAGACCCAGTACTTC	CASGGPGLETQYF
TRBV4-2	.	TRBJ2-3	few	TGTGCCAGCAGCCAAGTAAGGGGTATCACAGATACGCAGTATTTT	CASSQVRGITDTQYF
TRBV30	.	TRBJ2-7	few	TGTGCCTGGAAGTATCTGGGACAATCCGACGAGCAGTACTTC	CAWKYLGQSDEQYF
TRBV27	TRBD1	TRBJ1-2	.	TGTGCCAGCAGTTACCGGGACAGGGGAACCTATGGCTACACCTTC	CASSYRDRGTYGYTF
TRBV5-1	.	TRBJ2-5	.	TGCGCCAGCAGCTTGAGGACTGTTCAAGAGACCCAGTACTTC	CASSLRTVQETQYF
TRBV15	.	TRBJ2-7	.	TGTGCCACCAGCAGAGACCACGGAGCCTACGAGCAGTACTTC	CATSRDHGAYEQYF
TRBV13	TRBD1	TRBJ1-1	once	TGTGCCAGCAGCAGGAGGACAGGGCGCATGAACACTGAAGCTTTCTTT	CASSRRTGRMNTEAFF
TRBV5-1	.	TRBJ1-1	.	TGCGCCAGCAGCTTGGGAGGGGGCACTGAAGCTTTCTTT	CASSLGGGTEAFF
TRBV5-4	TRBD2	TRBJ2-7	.	TGTGCCAGCAGCCCGGGGGGGCTCTTTGCCGAGCAGTACTTC	CASSPGGLFAEQYF
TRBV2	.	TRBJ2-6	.	TGTGCCAGCAGACCCGACAGGTCTGGGGCCAACGTCCTGACTTTC	CASRPDRSGANVLTF
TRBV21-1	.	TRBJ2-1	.	TGTGCCAGCAGCAAGGGGCCCGGTCTCGGGGAGCAGTTCTTC	CASSKGPGLGEQFF
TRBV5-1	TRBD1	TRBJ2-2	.	TGCGCCAGCAGCTTGGACAGGGGCGACACCGGGGAGCTGTTTTTT	CASSLDRGDTGELFF
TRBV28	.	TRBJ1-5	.	TGTGCCAGCATCAGGACGGGAGGTGGCAATCAGCCCCAGCATTTT	CASIRTGGGNQPQHF
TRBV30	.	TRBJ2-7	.	TGTGCCTGGAGTGGGAGATCTGCCTACGAGCAGTACTTC	CAWSGRSAYEQYF
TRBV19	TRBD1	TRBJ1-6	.	TGTGCCAGTAGTATACGGCCGGACAGGGTGAATTCACCCCTCCACTTT	CASSIRPDRVNSPLHF
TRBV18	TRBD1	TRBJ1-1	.	TGTGCCAGCTCACGGGACAGGGTGAACACTGAAGCTTTCTTT	CASSRDRVNTEAFF
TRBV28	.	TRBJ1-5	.	TGTGCCAGCAGTTCACACCCAGGGATTAGCAATCAGCCCCAGCATTTT	CASSSHPGISNQPQHF
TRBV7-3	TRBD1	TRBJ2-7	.	TGTGCCAGCAGCTTACGACAGGGGTCCCACGAGCAGTACTTC	CASSLRQGSHEQYF
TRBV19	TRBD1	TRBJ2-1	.	TGTGCCAGCAGGAGGGGCCCAGGGGGCTCCCCTCGGGGTGAGCAGTTCTTC	CASRRGPGGSPRGEQFF
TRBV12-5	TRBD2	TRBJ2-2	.	TGTGCTAGTGGCCCTCCTAGCGGGGGGGCTATAGGGTTTGCCGGGGAGCTGTTTTTT	CASGPPSGGAIGFAGELFF
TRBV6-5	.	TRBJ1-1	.	TGTGCCAGCTCGAAAGACGGCCGAGAAACTGAAGCTTTCTTT	CASSKDGRETEAFF
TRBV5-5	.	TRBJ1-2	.	TGTGCCAGCAGCTTGGAAATAGGGTCGAAAGGCTACACCTTC	CASSLEIGSKGYTF
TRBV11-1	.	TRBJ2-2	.	TGTGCCAGCAGCTTAGGAGGGGAATACACCGGGGAGCTGTTTTTT	CASSLGGEYTGELFF
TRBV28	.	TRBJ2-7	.	TGTGCCAGCAGTCCTCAACTGACCGACGAGCAGTACTTC	CASSPQLTDEQYF
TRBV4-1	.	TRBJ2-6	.	TGCGCCAGCAGCCAATTCACCTCTGGGGCCAACGTCCTGACTTTC	CASSQFTSGANVLTF
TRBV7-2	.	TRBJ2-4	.	TGTGCCAGCAGCTTAGAGGGAGCACTAGCCAAAAACATTCAGTACTTC	CASSLEGALAKNIQYF
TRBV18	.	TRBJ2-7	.	TGTGCCAGCTCACCTCCTCCGGGTTGGAGCGAGCAGTACTTC	CASSPPPGWSEQYF
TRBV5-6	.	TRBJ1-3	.	TGTGCCAGCAGCCCGAAACCAAGGGGGTCGGGAAACACCATATATTTT	CASSPKPRGSGNTIYF
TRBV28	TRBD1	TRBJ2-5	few	TGTGCCAGCAGTAAGCATGGGACAGGAGAGACCCAGTACTTC	CASSKHGTGETQYF
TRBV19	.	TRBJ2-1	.	TGTGCCAGCAGTTGGGGGGACTACAATGAGCAGTTCTTC	CASSWGDYNEQFF
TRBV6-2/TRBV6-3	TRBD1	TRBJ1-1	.	TGTGCCAGCAGTTACTGGACAGGGAGGAGGGCTGAAGCTTTCTTT	CASSYWTGRRAEAFF
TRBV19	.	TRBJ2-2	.	TGTGCCAGTAGTATAGATCAGGTGGCCGGGGAGCTGTTTTTT	CASSIDQVAGELFF
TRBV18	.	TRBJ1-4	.	TGTGCCAGCTCACCACCGGGTATAGCAGGGAGGAATGAAAAACTGTTTTTT	CASSPPGIAGRNEKLFF
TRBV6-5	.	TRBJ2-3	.	TGTGCCAGCAAAAAAAGGCGGGACGGAGATACGCAGTATTTT	CASKKRRDGDTQYF
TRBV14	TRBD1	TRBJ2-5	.	TGTGCCAGCAGCCCCTTACAGGGGGCACGGGAGACCCAGTACTTC	CASSPLQGARETQYF
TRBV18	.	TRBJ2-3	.	TGTGCCAGCTCACCACCACTATCAGATACGCAGTATTTT	CASSPPLSDTQYF
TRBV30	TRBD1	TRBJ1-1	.	TGTGCCTGGAGTGTCGGACAGGGGGACATGAACACTGAAGCTTTCTTT	CAWSVGQGDMNTEAFF
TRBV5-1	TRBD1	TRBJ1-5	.	TGCGCCAGCAGCTTGGCCGGGACAGGGAATCAGCCCCAGCATTTT	CASSLAGTGNQPQHF
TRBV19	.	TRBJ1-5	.	TGTGCCAGTAGATCCGGGACCCTGAGGAAGCCCCAGCATTTT	CASRSGTLRKPQHF
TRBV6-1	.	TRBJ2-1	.	TGTGCCAGCAGTGAAATTGGTAGCGTTGGACCCTACAATGAGCAGTTCTTC	CASSEIGSVGPYNEQFF
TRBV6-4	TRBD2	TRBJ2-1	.	TGTGCCAGCAGTGACCGGGGGGGCGGCTACAATGAGCAGTTCTTC	CASSDRGGGYNEQFF
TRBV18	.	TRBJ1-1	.	TGTGCCAGCTCACCACCGTTTAGGGGGTATGACACTGAAGCTTTCTTT	CASSPPFRGYDTEAFF
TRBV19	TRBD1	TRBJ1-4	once	TGTGCCACTTCGAGACAGGGATATGAAAAACTGTTTTTT	CATSRQGYEKLFF
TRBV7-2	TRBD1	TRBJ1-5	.	TGTGCCAGCAGCTCCGGACAGGTAGCTCAGCCCCAGCATTTT	CASSSGQVAQPQHF
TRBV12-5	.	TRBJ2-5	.	TGTGCTAGTGGTTTGGTTGAAGAGACCCAGTACTTC	CASGLVEETQYF
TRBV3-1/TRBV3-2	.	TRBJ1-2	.	TGTGCCAGCAGCCCACCGACTAGATACTATGGCTACACCTTC	CASSPPTRYYGYTF
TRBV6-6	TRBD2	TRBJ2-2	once	TGTGCCATCCGGGGCGCGGGGGCGAACACCGGGGAGCTGTTTTTT	CAIRGAGANTGELFF
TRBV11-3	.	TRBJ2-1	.	TGTGCCAGCAGCTTAAGGGGCAGCTCCTACAATGAGCAGTTCTTC	CASSLRGSSYNEQFF
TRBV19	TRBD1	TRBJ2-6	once	TGTGCCAGTAGTATCCCCGGGACAGGGGGTCCTGGGGCCAACGTCCTGACTTTC	CASSIPGTGGPGANVLTF
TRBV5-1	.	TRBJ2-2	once	TGCGCCAGCAGAAGGGGCACCGGGGAGCTGTTTTTT	CASRRGTGELFF
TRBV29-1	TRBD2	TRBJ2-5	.	TGCAGCGTTGTCCCGCGGGGGGAGACCCAGTACTTC	CSVVPRGETQYF
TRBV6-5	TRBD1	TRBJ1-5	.	TGTGCCAGCAGCCCCGGGACAGGGGTCAATCAGCCCCAGCATTTT	CASSPGTGVNQPQHF
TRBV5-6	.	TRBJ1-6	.	TGTGCCAGCAGCTTTTCGTCGGGCGGAGGTAATTCACCCCTCCACTTT	CASSFSSGGGNSPLHF
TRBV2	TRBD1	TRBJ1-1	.	TGTGCCAGCAGACCCGGACAGGCTGGGACTGAAGCTTTCTTT	CASRPGQAGTEAFF
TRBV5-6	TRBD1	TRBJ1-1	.	TGTGCCAGCAGCTTTTACAGGGGGTGGAACACTGAAGCTTTCTTT	CASSFYRGWNTEAFF